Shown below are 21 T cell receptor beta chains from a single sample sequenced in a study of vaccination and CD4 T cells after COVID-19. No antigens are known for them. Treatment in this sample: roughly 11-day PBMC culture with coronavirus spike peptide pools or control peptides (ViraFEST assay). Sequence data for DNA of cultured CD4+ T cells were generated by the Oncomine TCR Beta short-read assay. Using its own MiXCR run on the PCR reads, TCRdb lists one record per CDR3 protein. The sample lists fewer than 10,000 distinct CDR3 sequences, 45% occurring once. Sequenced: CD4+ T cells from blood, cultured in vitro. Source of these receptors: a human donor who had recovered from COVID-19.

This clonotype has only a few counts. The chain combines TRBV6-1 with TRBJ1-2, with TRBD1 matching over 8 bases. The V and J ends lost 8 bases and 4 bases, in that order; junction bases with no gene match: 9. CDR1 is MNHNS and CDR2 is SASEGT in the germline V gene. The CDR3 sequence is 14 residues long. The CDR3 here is CASLGTGRRYGYTF. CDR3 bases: TGTGCCAGCTTGGGGACAGGACGCCGCTATGGCTACACCTTC.

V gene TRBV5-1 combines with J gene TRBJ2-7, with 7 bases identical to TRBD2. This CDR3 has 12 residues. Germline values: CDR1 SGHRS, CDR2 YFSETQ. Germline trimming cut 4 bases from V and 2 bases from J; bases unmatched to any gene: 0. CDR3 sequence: CASSRGAYEQYF. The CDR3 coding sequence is TGCGCCAGCAGCCGGGGGGCCTACGAGCAGTACTTC.

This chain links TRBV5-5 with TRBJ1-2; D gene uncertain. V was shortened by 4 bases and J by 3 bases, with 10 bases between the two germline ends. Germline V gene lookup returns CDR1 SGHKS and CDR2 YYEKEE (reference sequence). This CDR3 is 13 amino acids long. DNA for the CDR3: TGTGCCAGCAGCCCGGTAACTGACTATGGCTACACCTTC. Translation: CASSPVTDYGYTF.

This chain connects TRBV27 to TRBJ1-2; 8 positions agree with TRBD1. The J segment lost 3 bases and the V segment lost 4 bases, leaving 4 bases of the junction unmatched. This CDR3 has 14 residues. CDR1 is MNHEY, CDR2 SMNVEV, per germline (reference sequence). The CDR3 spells CASSSLTGDYGYTF. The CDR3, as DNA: TGTGCCAGCAGTTCACTGACAGGGGACTATGGCTACACCTTC.

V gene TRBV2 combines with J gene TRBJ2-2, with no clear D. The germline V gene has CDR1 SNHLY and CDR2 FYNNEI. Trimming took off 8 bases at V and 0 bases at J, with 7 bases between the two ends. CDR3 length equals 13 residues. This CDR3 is CASGRSNTGELFF. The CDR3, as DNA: TGTGCCAGCGGTCGATCGAACACCGGGGAGCTGTTTTTT.

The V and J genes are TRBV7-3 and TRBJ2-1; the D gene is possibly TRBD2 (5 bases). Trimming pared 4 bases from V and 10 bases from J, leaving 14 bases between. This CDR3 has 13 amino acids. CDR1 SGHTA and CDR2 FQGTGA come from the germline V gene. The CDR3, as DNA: TGTGCCAGCAGCTCCGCACGGGGAGAAGAGCAGTTCTTC. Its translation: CASSSARGEEQFF. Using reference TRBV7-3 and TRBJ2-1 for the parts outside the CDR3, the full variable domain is GAGVSQTPSNKVTEKGKYVELRCDPISGHTALYWYRQSLGQGPEFLIYFQGTGAADDSGLPNDRFFAVRPEGSVSTLKIQRTERGDSAVYLCASSSARGEEQFFGPGTRLTVL.

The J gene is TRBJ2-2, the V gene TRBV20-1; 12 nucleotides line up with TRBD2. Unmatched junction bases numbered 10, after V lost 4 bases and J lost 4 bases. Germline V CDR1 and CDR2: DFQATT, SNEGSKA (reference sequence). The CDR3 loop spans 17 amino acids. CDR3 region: CSAILPRGLAGTGELFF. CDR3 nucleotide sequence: TGCAGTGCTATTCTCCCCCGGGGACTAGCGGGCACCGGGGAGCTGTTTTTT.

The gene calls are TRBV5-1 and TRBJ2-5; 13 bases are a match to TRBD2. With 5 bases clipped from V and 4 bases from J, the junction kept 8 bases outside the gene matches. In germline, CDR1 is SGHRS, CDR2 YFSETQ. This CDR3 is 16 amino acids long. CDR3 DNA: TGCGCCAGCAGATCCGGGACTAGCGGGGATCGAGAGACCCAGTACTTC. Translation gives CASRSGTSGDRETQYF.

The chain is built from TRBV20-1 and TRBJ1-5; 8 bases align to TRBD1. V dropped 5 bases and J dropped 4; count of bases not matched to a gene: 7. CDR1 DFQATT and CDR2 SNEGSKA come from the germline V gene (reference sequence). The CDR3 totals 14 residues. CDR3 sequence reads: CSAPGTGRNQPQHF. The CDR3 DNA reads TGCAGTGCTCCCGGGACAGGACGAAATCAGCCCCAGCATTTT.

CDR3 nucleotide sequence: TGTGCCAGCAGACCGAGGGGGGGATGGTACAATCAGCCCCAGCATTTT. It is translated as CASRPRGGWYNQPQHF. J is TRBJ1-5 and V is TRBV6-1; maybe TRBD1 (6 bases). The germline V gene has CDR1 MNHNS and CDR2 SASEGT. The germline V and J ends were trimmed by 6 bases and 3 bases, with 18 bases remaining between them. CDR3 length: 16 amino acids.

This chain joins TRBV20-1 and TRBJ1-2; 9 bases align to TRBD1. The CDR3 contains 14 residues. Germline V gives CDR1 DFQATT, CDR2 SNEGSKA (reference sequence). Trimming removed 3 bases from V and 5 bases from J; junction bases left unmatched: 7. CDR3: CSASKEGQGYGYTF. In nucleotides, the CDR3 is TGCAGTGCTAGTAAGGAGGGACAGGGTTATGGCTACACCTTC.

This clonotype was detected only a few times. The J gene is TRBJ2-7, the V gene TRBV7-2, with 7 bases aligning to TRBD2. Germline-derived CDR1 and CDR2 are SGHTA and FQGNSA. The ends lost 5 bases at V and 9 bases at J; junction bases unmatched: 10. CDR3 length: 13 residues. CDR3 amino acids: CASSAAGVVGQYF. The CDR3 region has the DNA TGTGCCAGCAGCGCCGCGGGGGTAGTTGGGCAGTACTTC.

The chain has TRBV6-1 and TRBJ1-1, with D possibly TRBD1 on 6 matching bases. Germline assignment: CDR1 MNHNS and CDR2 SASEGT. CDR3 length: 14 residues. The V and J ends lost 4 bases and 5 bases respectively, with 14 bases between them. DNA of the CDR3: TGTGCCAGCAGTGCGCAACAGGGAAGGACTGAAGCTTTCTTT. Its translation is CASSAQQGRTEAFF.

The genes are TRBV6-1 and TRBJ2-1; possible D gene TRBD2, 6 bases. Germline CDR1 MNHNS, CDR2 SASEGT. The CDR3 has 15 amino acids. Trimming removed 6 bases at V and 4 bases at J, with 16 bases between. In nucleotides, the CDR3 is TGTGCCAGCAGAGACGGGGGTGGGCATTACAATGAGCAGTTCTTC. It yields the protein CASRDGGGHYNEQFF.

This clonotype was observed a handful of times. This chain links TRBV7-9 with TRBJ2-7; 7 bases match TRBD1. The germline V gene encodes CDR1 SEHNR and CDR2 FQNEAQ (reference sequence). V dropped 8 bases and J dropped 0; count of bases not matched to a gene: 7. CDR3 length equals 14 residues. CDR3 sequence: CASGMTGISYEQYF. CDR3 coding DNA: TGTGCCAGCGGGATGACAGGGATCTCCTACGAGCAGTACTTC.

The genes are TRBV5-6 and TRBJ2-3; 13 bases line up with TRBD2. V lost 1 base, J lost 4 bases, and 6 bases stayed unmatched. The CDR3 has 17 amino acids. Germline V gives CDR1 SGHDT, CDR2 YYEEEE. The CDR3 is CASSLMTSGRKADTQYF. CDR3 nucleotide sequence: TGTGCCAGCAGCTTGATGACTAGCGGGAGGAAGGCAGATACGCAGTATTTT.

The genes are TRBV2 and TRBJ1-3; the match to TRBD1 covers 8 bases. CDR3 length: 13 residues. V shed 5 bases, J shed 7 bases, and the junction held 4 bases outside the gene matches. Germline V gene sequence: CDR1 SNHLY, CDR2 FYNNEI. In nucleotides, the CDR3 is TGTGCCAGCAGTATCCAGGGGGCCAACACCATATATTTT. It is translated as CASSIQGANTIYF.

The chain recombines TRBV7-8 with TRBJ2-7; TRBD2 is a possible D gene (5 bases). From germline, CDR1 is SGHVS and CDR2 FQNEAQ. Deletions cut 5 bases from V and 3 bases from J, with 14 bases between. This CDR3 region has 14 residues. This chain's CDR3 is CASSATTQNYEQYF. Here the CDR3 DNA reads TGTGCCAGCAGCGCGACTACCCAGAACTACGAGCAGTACTTC.

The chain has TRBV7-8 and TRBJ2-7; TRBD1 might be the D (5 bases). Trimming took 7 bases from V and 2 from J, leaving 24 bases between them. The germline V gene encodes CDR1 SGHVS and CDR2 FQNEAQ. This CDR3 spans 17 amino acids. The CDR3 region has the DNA TGTGCCAGCACCCCGCCTCTCAGGGCGACATCGACCTACGAGCAGTACTTC. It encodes CASTPPLRATSTYEQYF.

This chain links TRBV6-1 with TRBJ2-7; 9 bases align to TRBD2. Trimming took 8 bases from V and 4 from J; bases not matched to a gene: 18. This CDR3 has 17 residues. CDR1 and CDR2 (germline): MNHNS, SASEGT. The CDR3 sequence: CASGRGQRGLAKYEQYF. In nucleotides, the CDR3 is TGTGCCAGCGGGCGGGGACAGAGAGGACTAGCGAAGTACGAGCAGTACTTC.

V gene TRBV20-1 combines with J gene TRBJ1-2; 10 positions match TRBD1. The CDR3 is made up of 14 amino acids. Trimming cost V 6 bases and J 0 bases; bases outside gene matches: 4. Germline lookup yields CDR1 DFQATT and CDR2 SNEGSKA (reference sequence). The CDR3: CSAPGQGSNYGYTF. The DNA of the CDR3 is TGCAGTGCACCGGGACAGGGGTCTAACTATGGCTACACCTTC.